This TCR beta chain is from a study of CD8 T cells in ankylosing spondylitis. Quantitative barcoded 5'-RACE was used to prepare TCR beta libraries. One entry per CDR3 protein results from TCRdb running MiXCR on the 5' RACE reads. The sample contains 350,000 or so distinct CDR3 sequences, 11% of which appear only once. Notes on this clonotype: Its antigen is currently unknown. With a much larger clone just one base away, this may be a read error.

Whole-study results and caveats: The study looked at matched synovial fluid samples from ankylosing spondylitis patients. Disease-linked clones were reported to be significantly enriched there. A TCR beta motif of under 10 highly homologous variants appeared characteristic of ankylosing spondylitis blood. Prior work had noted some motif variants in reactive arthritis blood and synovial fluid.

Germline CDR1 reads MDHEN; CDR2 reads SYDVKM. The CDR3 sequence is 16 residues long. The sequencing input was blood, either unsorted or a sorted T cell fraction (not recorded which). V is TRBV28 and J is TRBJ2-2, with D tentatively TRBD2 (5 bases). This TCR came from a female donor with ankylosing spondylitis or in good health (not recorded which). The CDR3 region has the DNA TGTGCCGGCAGTTCCTATTCGGGAAAATGGCCCGGGGAGCTGTTTTTT. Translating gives CAGSSYSGKWPGELFF.